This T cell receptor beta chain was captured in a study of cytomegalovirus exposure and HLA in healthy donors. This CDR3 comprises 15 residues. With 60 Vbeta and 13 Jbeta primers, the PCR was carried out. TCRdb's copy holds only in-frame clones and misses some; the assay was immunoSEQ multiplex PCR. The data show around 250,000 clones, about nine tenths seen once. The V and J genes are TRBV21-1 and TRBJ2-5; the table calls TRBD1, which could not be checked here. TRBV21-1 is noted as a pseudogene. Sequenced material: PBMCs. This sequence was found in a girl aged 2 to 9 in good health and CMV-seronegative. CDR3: CARPTRQGEKETQYF. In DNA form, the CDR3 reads TGTGCCAGACCAACCCGTCAGGGGGAGAAAGAGACCCAGTACTTC.